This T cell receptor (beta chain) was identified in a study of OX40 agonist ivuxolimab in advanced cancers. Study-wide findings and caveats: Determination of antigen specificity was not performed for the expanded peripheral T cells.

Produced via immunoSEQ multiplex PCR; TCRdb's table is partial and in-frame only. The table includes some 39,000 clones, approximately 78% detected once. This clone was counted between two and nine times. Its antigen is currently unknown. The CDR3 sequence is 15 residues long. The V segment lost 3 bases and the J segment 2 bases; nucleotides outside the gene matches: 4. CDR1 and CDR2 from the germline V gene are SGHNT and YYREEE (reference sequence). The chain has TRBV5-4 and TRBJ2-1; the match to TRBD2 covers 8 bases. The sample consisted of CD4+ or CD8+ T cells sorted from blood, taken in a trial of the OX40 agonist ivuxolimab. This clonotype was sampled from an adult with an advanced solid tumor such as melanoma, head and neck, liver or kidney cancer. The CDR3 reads CASSWSGSAYNEQFF. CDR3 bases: TGTGCCAGCAGCTGGAGCGGGAGTGCCTACAATGAGCAGTTCTTC.